Each of the 3 T cell receptor beta chains below was sequenced from the same sample in a study of T cell responses to AZD1222 COVID-19 vaccine. Generated by immunoSEQ multiplex PCR, the TCRdb table keeps only in-frame clones and is missing some. The sample lists roughly 98,000 clones; around nine tenths were seen once. Sequenced here: peripheral blood, sampled on day 0 of AZD1222 vaccination. All receptors derive from an adult in good health.

This CDR3 is CASSEDRSVNQPQHF. DNA of the CDR3: TGTGCCAGCAGTGAGGACAGATCGGTCAATCAGCCCCAGCATTTT. This rearrangement joins TRBV6-1 to TRBJ1-5, with D maybe TRBD1 (6 bases). Trimming took off 3 bases at V and 3 bases at J, with 12 bases between the two ends. The CDR3 loop spans 15 amino acids. Germline CDR1 MNHNS, CDR2 SASEGT.

The chain carries TRBV28 and TRBJ2-7; D is unclear. Trimming removed 2 bases at V and 4 bases at J, with 15 bases between. Germline V CDR1 and CDR2: MDHEN, SYDVKM. The CDR3 covers 15 residues. CDR3 coding DNA: TGTGCCAGCAGTTTAGGGGAATATAGCCAGTACGAGCAGTACTTC. It translates to CASSLGEYSQYEQYF. The variable domain in full, completed from reference TRBV28 and TRBJ2-7, reads DVKVTQSSRYLVKRTGEKVFLECVQDMDHENMFWYRQDPGLGLRLIYFSYDVKMKEKGDIPEGYSVSREKKERFSLILESASTNQTSMYLCASSLGEYSQYEQYFGPGTRLTVT.

CDR3 nucleotides: TGTGCCATCAGTGGAAACAGGGGGCAAGGCGGCTACACCTTC. Protein: CAISGNRGQGGYTF. The chain couples TRBV10-3 to TRBJ1-2; 9 nucleotides agree with TRBD1. Germline lookup yields CDR1 ENHRY and CDR2 SYGVKD. Unmatched junction bases numbered 8, after V lost 4 bases and J lost 8 bases. The CDR3 has 14 residues.